Given below is one TCR beta chain in context. Its specificity is not known. Clones were sequenced by immunoSEQ multiplex PCR, and TCRdb holds only the in-frame ones, with some missing. The sample yields 75,000 to 95,000 clones, 85% to 90% seen once. The CDR3 is 13 residues long. Germline loops: CDR1 LNHNV, CDR2 YYDKDF (reference sequence). V was trimmed by 4 bases and J by 4 bases, leaving 8 bases between them. The sample originates from a study of siplizumab effects on memory and regulatory T cells. Study-level points and caveats: For siplizumab cultures, the suppressive function of their proliferating Tregs was not confirmed. Treg-derived clones made up an average of about 73% of mappable alloreactive CD4+ clones with siplizumab and 26.9% in controls.

The sequence was collected from a human donor in good health. The genes are TRBV15 and TRBJ1-5; tentative D call: TRBD1 (5 bases). Source material: CD4+ T cells sorted from blood. The CDR3 protein is CATSNGGNQPQHF. The CDR3 DNA reads as TGTGCCACCAGCAATGGGGGGAATCAGCCCCAGCATTTT. Full variable domain (missing parts from reference TRBV15 and TRBJ1-5): DAMVIQNPRYQVTQFGKPVTLSCSQTLNHNVMYWYQQKSSQAPKLLFHYYDKDFNNEADTPDNFQSRRPNTSFCFLDIRSPGLGDTAMYLCATSNGGNQPQHFGDGTRLSIL.